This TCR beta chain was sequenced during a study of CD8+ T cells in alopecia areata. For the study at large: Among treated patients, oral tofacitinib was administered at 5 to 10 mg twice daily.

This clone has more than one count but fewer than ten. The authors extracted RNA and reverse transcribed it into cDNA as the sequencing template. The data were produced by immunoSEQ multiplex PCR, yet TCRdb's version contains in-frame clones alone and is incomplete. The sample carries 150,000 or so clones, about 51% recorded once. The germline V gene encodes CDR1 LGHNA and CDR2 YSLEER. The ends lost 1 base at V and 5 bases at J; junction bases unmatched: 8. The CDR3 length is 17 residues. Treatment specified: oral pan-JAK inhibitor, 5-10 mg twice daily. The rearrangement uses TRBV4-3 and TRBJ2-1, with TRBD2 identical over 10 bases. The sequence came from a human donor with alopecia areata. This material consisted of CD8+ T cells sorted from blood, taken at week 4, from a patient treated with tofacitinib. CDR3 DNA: TGCGCCAGCAGCCAAGGTTCTAGCGGGGGTCCAGACAATGAGCAGTTCTTC. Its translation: CASSQGSSGGPDNEQFF.